This T cell receptor (beta chain) was obtained from a study of cytomegalovirus exposure and HLA in healthy donors. Broader study findings: A later analysis linked a missense variant in DCLRE1C to the trimming of TCR beta V and J genes. Among the CMV-associated chains, a few were confirmed in vitro as specific for CMV antigens. Per a later analysis, 16,951 TCR beta sequences showed association with HLA alleles at 0.05 false discovery rate. Being productive about 87% or about 30% of the time was typical of most TCR beta V segments in an earlier analysis.

A note on this clone: Antigen unknown.

The PCR was carried out with 60 Vbeta primers and 13 Jbeta primers. Measured with immunoSEQ multiplex PCR; TCRdb has only the in-frame clones, and not every one. The sample includes some 56,000 clones, roughly three fifths of them seen just once. This CDR3 contains 12 residues. V shed 6 bases, J shed 5 bases, and the junction held 1 base outside the gene matches. Germline lookup yields CDR1 MNHNY and CDR2 SVGAGI (reference sequence). The clonotype was recovered from a human donor in good health. The chain recombines TRBV6-6 with TRBJ2-7; 10 positions match TRBD1. Sequenced input: PBMCs. The CDR3 DNA sequence: TGTGCCAGCAGAGGGACAGGGGACGAGCAGTACTTC. Its protein is CASRGTGDEQYF.